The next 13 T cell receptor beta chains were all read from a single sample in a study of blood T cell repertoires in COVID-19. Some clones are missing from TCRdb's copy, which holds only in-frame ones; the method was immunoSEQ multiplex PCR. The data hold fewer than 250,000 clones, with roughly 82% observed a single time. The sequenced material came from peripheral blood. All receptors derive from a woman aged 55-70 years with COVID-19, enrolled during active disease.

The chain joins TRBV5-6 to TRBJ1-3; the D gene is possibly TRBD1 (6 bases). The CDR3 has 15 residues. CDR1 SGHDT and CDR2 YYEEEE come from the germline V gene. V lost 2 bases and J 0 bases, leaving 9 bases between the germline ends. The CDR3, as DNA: TGTGCCAGCAGCTTCAGGGGCCACTCTGGAAACACCATATATTTT. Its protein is CASSFRGHSGNTIYF.

CDR3 sequence: CASSKTSSSDTQYF. The CDR3 nucleotides are TGTGCCAGTAGTAAGACTAGTTCTTCAGATACGCAGTATTTT. J is TRBJ2-3 and V is TRBV19, with D tentatively TRBD2 (6 bases). This CDR3 contains 14 residues. Germline loops: CDR1 LNHDA, CDR2 SQIVND (reference sequence). V dropped 4 bases and J dropped 4 bases, with 12 bases sitting between them.

CDR3 coding DNA: TGTGCCAGCAGCCGGGACTTCAGGTGGGGAGAAGCTTTCTTT. It codes for CASSRDFRWGEAFF. The chain uses TRBV5-8 and TRBJ1-1; the D gene is possibly TRBD1 (5 bases). Between the trimmed V and J ends, which lost 4 bases and 8 bases, there was a span of 18 bases. The germline CDR1 and CDR2 sequences are SGHTS and YDEGEE. The CDR3 extends over 14 amino acids.

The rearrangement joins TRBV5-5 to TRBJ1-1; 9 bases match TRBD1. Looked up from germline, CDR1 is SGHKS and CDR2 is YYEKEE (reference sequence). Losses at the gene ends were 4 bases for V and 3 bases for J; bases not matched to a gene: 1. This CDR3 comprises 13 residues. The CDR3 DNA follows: TGTGCCAGCAGCCGGACAGGGGACACTGAAGCTTTCTTT. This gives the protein CASSRTGDTEAFF.

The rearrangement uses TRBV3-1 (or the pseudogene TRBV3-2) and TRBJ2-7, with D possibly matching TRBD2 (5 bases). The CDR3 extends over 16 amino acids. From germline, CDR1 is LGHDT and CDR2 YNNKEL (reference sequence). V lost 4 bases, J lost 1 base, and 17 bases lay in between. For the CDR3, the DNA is TGTGCCAGCAGCCCAACCGGTCCCCGAGGGTCCTACGAGCAGTACTTC. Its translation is CASSPTGPRGSYEQYF.

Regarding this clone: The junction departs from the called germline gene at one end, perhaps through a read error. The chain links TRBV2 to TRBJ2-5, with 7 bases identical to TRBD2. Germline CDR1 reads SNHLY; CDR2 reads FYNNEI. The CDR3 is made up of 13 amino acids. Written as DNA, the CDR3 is TGTGCCAGCACTGAACTAGCGCGAGAGACCCAGTACTTC. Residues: CASTELARETQYF. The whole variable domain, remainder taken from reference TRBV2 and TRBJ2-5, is EPEVTQTPSHQVTQMGQEVILRCVPISNHLYFYWYRQILGQKVEFLVSFYNNEISEKSEIFDDQFSVERPDGSNFTLKIRSTKLEDSAMYFCASTELARETQYFGPGTRLLVL.

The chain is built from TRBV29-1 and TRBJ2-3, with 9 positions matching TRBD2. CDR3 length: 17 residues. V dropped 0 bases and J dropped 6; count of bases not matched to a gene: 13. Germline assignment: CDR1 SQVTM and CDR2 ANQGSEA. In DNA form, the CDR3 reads TGCAGCGTTGAAGATCCCCGGACTAGCGAAGGGTTTGATACGCAGTATTTT. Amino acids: CSVEDPRTSEGFDTQYF.

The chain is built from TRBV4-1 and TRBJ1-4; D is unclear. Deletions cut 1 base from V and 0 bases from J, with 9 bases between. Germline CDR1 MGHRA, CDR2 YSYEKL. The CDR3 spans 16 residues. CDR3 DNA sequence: TGCGCCAGCAGCCAAGTCTCCGGGACAACTAATGAAAAACTGTTTTTT. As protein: CASSQVSGTTNEKLFF.

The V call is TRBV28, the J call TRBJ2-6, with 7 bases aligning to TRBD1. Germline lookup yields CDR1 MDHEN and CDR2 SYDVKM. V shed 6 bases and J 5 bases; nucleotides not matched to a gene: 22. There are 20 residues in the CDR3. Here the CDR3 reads CASSRNGGKRGLWRANVLTF. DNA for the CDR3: TGTGCCAGCAGCCGTAACGGTGGGAAGAGGGGGCTCTGGAGGGCCAACGTCCTGACTTTC.

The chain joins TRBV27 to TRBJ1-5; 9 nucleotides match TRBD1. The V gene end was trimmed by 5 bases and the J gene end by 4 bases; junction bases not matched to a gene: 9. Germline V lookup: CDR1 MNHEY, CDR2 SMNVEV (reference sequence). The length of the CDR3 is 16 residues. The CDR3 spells CASSPLGQGLNQPQHF. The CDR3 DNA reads TGTGCCAGCAGTCCCTTGGGACAGGGTTTAAATCAGCCCCAGCATTTT.

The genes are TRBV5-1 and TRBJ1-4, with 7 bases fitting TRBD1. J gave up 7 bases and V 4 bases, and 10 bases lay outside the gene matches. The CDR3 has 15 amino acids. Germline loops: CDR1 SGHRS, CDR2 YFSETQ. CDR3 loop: CASSADRVGGEKLFF. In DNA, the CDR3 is TGCGCCAGCAGCGCAGACAGGGTTGGAGGTGAAAAACTGTTTTTT.

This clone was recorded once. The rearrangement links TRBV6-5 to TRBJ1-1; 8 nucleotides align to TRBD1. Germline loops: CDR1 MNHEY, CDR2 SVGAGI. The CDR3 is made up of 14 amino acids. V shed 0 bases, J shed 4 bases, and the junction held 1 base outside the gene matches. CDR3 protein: CASSYSDRGTEAFF. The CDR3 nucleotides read TGTGCCAGCAGTTACTCCGACAGGGGCACTGAAGCTTTCTTT.

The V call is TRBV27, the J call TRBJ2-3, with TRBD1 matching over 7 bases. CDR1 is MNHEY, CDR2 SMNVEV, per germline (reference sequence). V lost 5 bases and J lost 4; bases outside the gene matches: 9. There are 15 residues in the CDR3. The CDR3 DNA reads TGTGCCAGCAGTACCAGACAGGGTCTGTCAGATACGCAGTATTTT. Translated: CASSTRQGLSDTQYF.